This paragraph reports one T cell receptor beta chain. The protocol was immunoSEQ multiplex PCR, while the TCRdb copy is restricted to in-frame clones and leaves out a portion. The sample holds about 27,000 clones, approximately 77% seen once. This specimen comes from a study of T cell clonotyping in hematopoietic cell transplantation. The junction had 3 bases not matched to a gene; V was cut back by 7 bases and J by 0 bases. CDR1 LNHDA and CDR2 SQIVND come from the germline V gene (reference sequence). CDR3 length: 15 residues. Sample time point: recipient sample about 28 days before transplant, after cytoreduction.

The sample here was peripheral blood mononuclear cells, taken before stem cell transplant. The chain recombines TRBV19 with TRBJ2-2; 9 bases align to TRBD1. This receptor was obtained from a man in his forties or fifties with myelodysplastic syndrome. Some clones in this sample may be carry-over from other donors' samples. CDR3 sequence reads: CASTGTGTNTGELFF. CDR3 bases: TGTGCCAGTACCGGGACAGGGACGAACACCGGGGAGCTGTTTTTT.